These 18 T cell receptor beta chains came from one sample sequenced in a study of control samples from healthy donors and cancer patients. TCRdb's copy holds only in-frame clones and misses some; the assay was immunoSEQ multiplex PCR. Of under 100,000 clones in the sample, less than 90% were seen once. The sequenced material came from PBMCs. The receptors stem from a woman aged 45-60 years with colorectal cancer.

The chain joins TRBV5-6 to TRBJ1-2; no definite D call. Deletions cut 5 bases from V and 5 bases from J, with 7 bases between. CDR1 and CDR2 from the germline V gene are SGHDT and YYEEEE. The CDR3 is made up of 11 amino acids. The CDR3 spells CASSRRYGYTF. DNA for the CDR3: TGTGCCAGCAGTAGAAGATATGGCTACACCTTC.

The chain combines TRBV5-1 with TRBJ1-4; D possibly corresponds to TRBD1 (6 bases). V gave up 4 bases and J gave up 4 bases, with 11 bases separating them. In germline, CDR1 is SGHRS, CDR2 YFSETQ. This CDR3 spans 14 amino acids. The CDR3 DNA follows: TGCGCCAGCAGCCTCGGACAGTTTAATGAAAAACTGTTTTTT. Its protein product is CASSLGQFNEKLFF.

This chain uses TRBV19 with TRBJ2-2, with TRBD2 matching over 7 bases. The CDR3 extends over 16 amino acids. With V trimmed by 4 bases and J by 3 bases, 8 bases remained unmatched. Germline lookup yields CDR1 LNHDA and CDR2 SQIVND (reference sequence). CDR3 in amino acids: CASSKAWRGYTGELFF. CDR3 nucleotides: TGTGCCAGTAGTAAGGCGTGGCGGGGGTACACCGGGGAGCTGTTTTTT.

This clone was counted between two and nine times. The V call is TRBV27, the J call TRBJ1-2; 7 bases fit TRBD1. Trimming removed 2 bases from V and 2 bases from J; junction bases left unmatched: 2. The CDR3 consists of 14 residues. The germline V gene encodes CDR1 MNHEY and CDR2 SMNVEV (reference sequence). CDR3 sequence (DNA): TGTGCCAGCAGTTTAGACAGGGTGAACTATGGCTACACCTTC. It codes for CASSLDRVNYGYTF.

The CDR3 coding sequence is TGTGCCAGCAGCGTAGCCGGGACCAGCCTAGAGACCCAGTACTTC. Its translation is CASSVAGTSLETQYF. The chain joins TRBV9 to TRBJ2-5, with D perhaps TRBD1 or TRBD2 (5 bases each). This CDR3 is built from 15 residues. V was clipped by 0 bases and J by 4 bases, with 13 bases between them. Germline assignment: CDR1 SGDLS and CDR2 YYNGEE. The full variable domain, rest sourced from reference TRBV9 and TRBJ2-5, is DSGVTQTPKHLITATGQRVTLRCSPRSGDLSVYWYQQSLDQGLQFLIQYYNGEERAKGNILERFSAQQFPDLHSELNLSSLELGDSALYFCASSVAGTSLETQYFGPGTRLLVL.

This chain joins TRBV2 and TRBJ2-5, with a weak D call TRBD1 (5 bases). CDR1 and CDR2 (germline): SNHLY, FYNNEI. This CDR3 comprises 13 residues. Deletions cut 4 bases from V and 2 bases from J, with 8 bases between. CDR3: CASSGTNQETQYF. The CDR3 bases are TGTGCCAGCAGTGGGACAAATCAAGAGACCCAGTACTTC.

As to this clone: The sample carries other DNA sequences with the same CDR3. The V call is TRBV2, the J call TRBJ2-1; tentative D call: TRBD1 (5 bases). Trimming left V 7 bases short and J 4 bases short, with 11 bases between. Germline values: CDR1 SNHLY, CDR2 FYNNEI. This CDR3 is built from 13 residues. CDR3: CASKARVYNEQFF. The CDR3 DNA is TGTGCCAGCAAGGCCAGGGTTTACAATGAGCAGTTCTTC.

This clone appeared a single time. This chain connects TRBV2 to TRBJ1-1, with D unclear. CDR3 length: 13 residues. The V end lost 6 bases, the J end lost 3 bases, and 11 bases lay between the germline ends. The germline V gene has CDR1 SNHLY and CDR2 FYNNEI. The CDR3 DNA is TGTGCCAGCAGGGATAGCGTTTACACTGAAGCTTTCTTT. The encoded protein is CASRDSVYTEAFF.

This clone was observed a single time. The CDR3, as DNA: TGCGCCAGCAGACAGGATGCCAATCAGCCCCAGCATTTT. It yields the protein CASRQDANQPQHF. The J gene is TRBJ1-5, the V gene TRBV5-1; perhaps TRBD1 as D (5 bases). The CDR3 is made up of 13 amino acids. Germline V CDR1 and CDR2: SGHRS, YFSETQ. Between the trimmed V and J ends, which lost 5 bases and 3 bases, there was a span of 9 bases.

Written as DNA, the CDR3 is TGTGCCAGCAGTCCGGGACAGGCGACATATAGCAATCAGCCCCAGCATTTT. Translating it yields CASSPGQATYSNQPQHF. The chain employs TRBV6-6 and TRBJ1-5, with 8 positions matching TRBD1. Per the germline V gene, CDR1 is MNHNY and CDR2 is SVGAGI (reference sequence). This CDR3 has 17 amino acids. The V and J ends lost 5 bases and 0 bases, in that order; junction bases with no gene match: 9.

The gene calls are TRBV7-8 and TRBJ2-2; 12 bases align to TRBD2. V lost 5 bases, J lost 0 bases, and 7 bases stayed unmatched. Germline V CDR1 and CDR2: SGHVS, FQNEAQ. This CDR3 is 18 amino acids long. CDR3 sequence: CASSLLTSGGANTGELFF. The CDR3, as DNA: TGTGCCAGCAGCCTCCTGACTAGCGGGGGCGCGAACACCGGGGAGCTGTTTTTT.

This chain links TRBV24-1 with TRBJ2-3, with D perhaps matching TRBD2 (6 bases). Trimming pared 5 bases from V and 0 bases from J, leaving 8 bases between. The germline gives CDR1 KGHDR, CDR2 SFDVKD. The CDR3 has 14 amino acids. As DNA, the CDR3 is TGTGCCACCAGTGCGGCGGGGAGCACAGATACGCAGTATTTT. This translates into CATSAAGSTDTQYF.

V gene TRBV6-5 combines with J gene TRBJ1-5, with 7 bases that match TRBD1. J was trimmed by 0 bases and V by 5 bases; bases with no gene match: 4. CDR1 is MNHEY and CDR2 is SVGAGI in the germline V gene. This CDR3 region has 15 residues. CDR3 amino acids: CASSRTGYSNQPQHF. The CDR3 nucleotides are TGTGCCAGCAGTCGGACAGGTTATAGCAATCAGCCCCAGCATTTT.

In regard to this clone: Relative to the germline gene, one junction end is altered; a read error may explain this. V and J are TRBV11-1 and TRBJ1-2; TRBD1 matches at 7 bases. Germline assignment: CDR1 SGHAT and CDR2 FQDESV (reference sequence). The CDR3 sequence is 11 residues long. The CDR3 DNA reads TGTGCCAGCAGCTCAGGGGGGGATCGGATTTTC. This encodes CASSSGGDRIF.

The V and J genes are TRBV15 and TRBJ1-5, with a possible D match to TRBD1 (6 bases). There are 15 residues in the CDR3. From germline, CDR1 is LNHNV and CDR2 YYDKDF (reference sequence). With 0 bases removed from V and 3 bases from J, the gap between germline ends came to 9 bases. CDR3 in amino acids: CATSRDQGTNQPQHF. The CDR3 DNA reads as TGTGCCACCAGCAGAGATCAGGGGACCAATCAGCCCCAGCATTTT.

This clone showed up just once. The chain links TRBV3-1 (or the pseudogene TRBV3-2) to TRBJ1-1, with TRBD1 as a possible D gene (5 bases). There are 13 residues in the CDR3. Germline CDR1 is LGHDT and CDR2 is YNNKEL (reference sequence). Trimming cost V 2 bases and J 4 bases, with 8 bases left between them. The CDR3: CASSQRQSTEAFF. In DNA form, the CDR3 reads TGTGCCAGCAGCCAACGACAGTCCACTGAAGCTTTCTTT.

A single count supports this clone. V and J are TRBV6-2 or TRBV6-3 and TRBJ1-1; TRBD1 matches 7 bases. J gave up 0 bases and V 5 bases, and 6 bases lay outside the gene matches. The CDR3 is made up of 15 amino acids. The germline V gene has CDR1 MNHEY and CDR2 SVGEGT. Written as DNA, the CDR3 is TGTGCCAGCAGTCCAGGGGGGAGGATGAACACTGAAGCTTTCTTT. The encoded protein is CASSPGGRMNTEAFF.

This rearrangement joins TRBV19 to TRBJ1-6; 8 nucleotides match TRBD1. This CDR3 is 14 amino acids long. Per the germline V gene, CDR1 is LNHDA and CDR2 is SQIVND (reference sequence). Losses at the gene ends were 5 bases for V and 7 bases for J; bases not matched to a gene: 4. The DNA for the CDR3 is TGTGCCAGTAGTTCGCGACAGGGGAATTCACCCCTCCACTTT. Encoded protein: CASSSRQGNSPLHF.